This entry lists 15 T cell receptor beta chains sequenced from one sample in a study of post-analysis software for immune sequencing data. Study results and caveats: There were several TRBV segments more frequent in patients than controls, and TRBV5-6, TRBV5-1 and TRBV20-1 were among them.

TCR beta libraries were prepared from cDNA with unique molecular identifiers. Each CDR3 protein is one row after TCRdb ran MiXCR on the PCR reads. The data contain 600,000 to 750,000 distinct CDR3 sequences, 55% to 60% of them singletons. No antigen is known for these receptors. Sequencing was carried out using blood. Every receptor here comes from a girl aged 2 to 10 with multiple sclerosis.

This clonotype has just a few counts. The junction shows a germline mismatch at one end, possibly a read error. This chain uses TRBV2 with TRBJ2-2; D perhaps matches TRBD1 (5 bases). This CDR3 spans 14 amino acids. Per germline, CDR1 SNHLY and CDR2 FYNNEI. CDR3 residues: CASSDDSSTGELFF. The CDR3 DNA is TGCGCCAGCAGTGATGACAGCAGCACCGGGGAGCTGTTTTTT.

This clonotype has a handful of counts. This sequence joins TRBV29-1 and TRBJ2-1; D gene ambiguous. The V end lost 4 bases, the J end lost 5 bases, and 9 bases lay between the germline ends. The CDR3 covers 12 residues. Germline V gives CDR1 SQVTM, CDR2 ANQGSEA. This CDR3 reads CSVVGQDNEQFF. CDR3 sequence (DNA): TGCAGCGTTGTAGGGCAGGACAATGAGCAGTTCTTC.

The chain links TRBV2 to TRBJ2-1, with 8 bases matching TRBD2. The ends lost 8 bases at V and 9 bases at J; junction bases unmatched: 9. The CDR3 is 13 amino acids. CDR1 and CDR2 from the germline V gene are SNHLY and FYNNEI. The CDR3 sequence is CASGREVGSEQFF. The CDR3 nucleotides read TGTGCCAGCGGGCGGGAGGTTGGGAGTGAGCAGTTCTTC.

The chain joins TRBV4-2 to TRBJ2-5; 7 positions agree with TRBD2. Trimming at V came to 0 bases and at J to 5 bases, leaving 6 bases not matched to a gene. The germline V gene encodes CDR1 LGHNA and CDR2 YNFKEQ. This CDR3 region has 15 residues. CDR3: CASSQDRGSGETQYF. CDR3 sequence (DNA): TGTGCCAGCAGCCAAGATCGTGGTAGCGGGGAGACCCAGTACTTC.

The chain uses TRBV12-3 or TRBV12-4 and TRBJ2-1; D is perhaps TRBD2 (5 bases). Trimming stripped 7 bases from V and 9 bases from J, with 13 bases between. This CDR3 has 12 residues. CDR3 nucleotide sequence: TGTGCCAGCACCTACGGGGTGAGTGAGCAGTTCTTC. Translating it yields CASTYGVSEQFF.

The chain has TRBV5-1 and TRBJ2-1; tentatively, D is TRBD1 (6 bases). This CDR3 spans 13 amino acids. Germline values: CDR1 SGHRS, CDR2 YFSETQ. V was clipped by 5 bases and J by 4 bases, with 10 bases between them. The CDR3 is CASRLGAYNEQFF. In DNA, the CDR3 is TGCGCCAGCAGGCTGGGGGCTTACAATGAGCAGTTCTTC.

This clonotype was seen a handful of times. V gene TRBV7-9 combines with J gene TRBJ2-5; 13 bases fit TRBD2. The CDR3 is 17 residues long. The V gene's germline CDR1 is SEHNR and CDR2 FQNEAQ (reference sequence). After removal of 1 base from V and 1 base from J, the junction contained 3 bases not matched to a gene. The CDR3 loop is CASSLVGLAGFQETQYF. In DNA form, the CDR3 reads TGTGCCAGCAGCTTAGTGGGACTAGCGGGGTTCCAAGAGACCCAGTACTTC.

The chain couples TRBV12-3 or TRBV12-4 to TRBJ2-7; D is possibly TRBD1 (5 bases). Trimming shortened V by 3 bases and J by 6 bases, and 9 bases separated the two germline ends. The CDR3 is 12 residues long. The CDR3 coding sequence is TGTGCCAGCAGTTTGGACCAGGGCGAGCAGTACTTC. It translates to CASSLDQGEQYF.

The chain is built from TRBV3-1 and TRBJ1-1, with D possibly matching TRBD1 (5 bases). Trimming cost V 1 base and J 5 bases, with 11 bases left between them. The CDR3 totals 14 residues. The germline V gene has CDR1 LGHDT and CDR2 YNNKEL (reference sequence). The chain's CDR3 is CASSQAGYRTEAFF. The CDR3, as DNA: TGTGCCAGCAGCCAAGCAGGGTACAGGACTGAAGCTTTCTTT.

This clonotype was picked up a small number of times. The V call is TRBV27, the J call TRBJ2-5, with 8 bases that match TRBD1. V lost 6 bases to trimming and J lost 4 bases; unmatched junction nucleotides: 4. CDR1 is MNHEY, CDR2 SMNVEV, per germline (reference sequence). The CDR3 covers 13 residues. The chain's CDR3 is CASRKTGAETQYF. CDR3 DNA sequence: TGTGCCAGCAGGAAGACAGGGGCAGAGACCCAGTACTTC.

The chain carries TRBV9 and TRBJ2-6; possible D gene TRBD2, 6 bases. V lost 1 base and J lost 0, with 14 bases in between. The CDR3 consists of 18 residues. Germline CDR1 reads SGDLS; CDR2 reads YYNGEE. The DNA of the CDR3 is TGTGCCAGCAGCGTACTCCGGGACTCCTCCTCTGGGGCCAACGTCCTGACTTTC. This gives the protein CASSVLRDSSSGANVLTF.

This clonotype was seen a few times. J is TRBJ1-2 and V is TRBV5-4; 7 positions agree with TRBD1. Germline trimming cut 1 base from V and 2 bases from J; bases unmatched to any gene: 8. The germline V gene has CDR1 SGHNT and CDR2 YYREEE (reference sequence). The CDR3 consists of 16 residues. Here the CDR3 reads CASSLSRGQQNYGYTF. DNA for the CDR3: TGTGCCAGCAGCTTGAGTAGGGGACAGCAGAACTATGGCTACACCTTC.

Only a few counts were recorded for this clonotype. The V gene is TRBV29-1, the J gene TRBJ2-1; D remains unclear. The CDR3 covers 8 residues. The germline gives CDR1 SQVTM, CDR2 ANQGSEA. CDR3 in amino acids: CSANEQFF. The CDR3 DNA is TGCAGTGCTAACGAGCAGTTCTTC.

DNA for the CDR3: TGTGCCAGCAGTCCGGGGACCCTCCTAATCGATGAGCAGTTCTTC. This codes for CASSPGTLLIDEQFF. The chain is built from TRBV27 and TRBJ2-1; D could derive from TRBD1 or TRBD2 (5 bases each). The germline gives CDR1 MNHEY, CDR2 SMNVEV (reference sequence). The CDR3 sequence is 15 residues long. V was clipped by 5 bases and J by 8 bases, with 19 bases between them.

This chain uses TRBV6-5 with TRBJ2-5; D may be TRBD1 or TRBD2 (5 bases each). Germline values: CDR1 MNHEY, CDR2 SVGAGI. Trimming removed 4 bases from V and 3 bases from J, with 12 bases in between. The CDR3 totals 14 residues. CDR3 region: CASSLGDAEETQYF. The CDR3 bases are TGTGCCAGCAGTTTAGGGGACGCGGAAGAGACCCAGTACTTC.